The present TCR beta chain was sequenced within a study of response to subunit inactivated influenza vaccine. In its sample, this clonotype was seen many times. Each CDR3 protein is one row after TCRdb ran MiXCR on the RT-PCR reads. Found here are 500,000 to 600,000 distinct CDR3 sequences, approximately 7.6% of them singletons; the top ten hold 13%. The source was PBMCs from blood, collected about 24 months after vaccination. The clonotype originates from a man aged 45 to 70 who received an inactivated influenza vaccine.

CDR3 in amino acids: CASRADPSRIEQYF. CDR3 bases: TGCGCCAGCAGAGCAGATCCCTCGAGGATCGAGCAGTACTTC. The chain combines TRBV4-1 with TRBJ2-7; no clear D gene. CDR3 size: 14 residues. V was clipped by 6 bases and J by 6 bases, with 18 bases between them. The germline V gene encodes CDR1 MGHRA and CDR2 YSYEKL.